The source of this T cell receptor beta chain is a study of blood T cell repertoires in COVID-19. Overall study: T cells, B-cell-depleted T cells, or PBMCs supplied cDNA or gDNA.

The germline CDR1 and CDR2 sequences are SGHTA and FQGNSA. This CDR3 is built from 12 residues. V was trimmed by 5 bases and J by 16 bases, leaving 18 bases between them. The age range of participants was 18 to 89 years, with residence in about 25 US areas. In the authors' methods: Reference gene primer amplification in the assay estimated nucleated cell counts. This table comes from immunoSEQ multiplex PCR, and its TCRdb copy is limited to in-frame clones, with some not included. V and J calls and clone size come straight from that table; D and trimming were deduced from the DNA. The repertoire includes around 300,000 clones, 88% of them detected once, and around 2% sits in the top ten.

The clonotype was recovered from a woman aged 55-69 years in a cohort exposed to, infected with or recovered from COVID-19 (not recorded which). The chain combines TRBV7-2 with TRBJ2-1; perhaps TRBD2 as D (5 bases). Sequenced input: PBMCs or T cells enriched from blood (not recorded which). CDR3 loop: CASSLRGLGKFF. For the CDR3, the DNA is TGTGCCAGCAGCCTCCGCGGGCTGGGCAAATTCTTC. The full variable domain, completed using reference TRBV7-2 and TRBJ2-1, is GAGVSQSPSNKVTEKGKDVELRCDPISGHTALYWYRQSLGQGLEFLIYFQGNSAPDKSGLPSDRFSAERTGGSVSTLTIQRTQQEDSAVYLCASSLRGLGKFFGPGTRLTVL.